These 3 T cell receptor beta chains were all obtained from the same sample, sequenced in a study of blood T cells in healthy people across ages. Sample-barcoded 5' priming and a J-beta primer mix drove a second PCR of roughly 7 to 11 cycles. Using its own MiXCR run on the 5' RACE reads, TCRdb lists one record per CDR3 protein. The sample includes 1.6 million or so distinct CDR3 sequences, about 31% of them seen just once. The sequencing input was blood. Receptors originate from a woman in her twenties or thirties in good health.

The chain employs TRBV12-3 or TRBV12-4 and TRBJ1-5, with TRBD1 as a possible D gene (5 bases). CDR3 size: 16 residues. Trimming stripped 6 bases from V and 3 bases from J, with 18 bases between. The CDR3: CASRPNRGGTNQPQHF. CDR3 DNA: TGTGCCAGCAGACCAAACCGGGGGGGGACCAATCAGCCCCAGCATTTT.

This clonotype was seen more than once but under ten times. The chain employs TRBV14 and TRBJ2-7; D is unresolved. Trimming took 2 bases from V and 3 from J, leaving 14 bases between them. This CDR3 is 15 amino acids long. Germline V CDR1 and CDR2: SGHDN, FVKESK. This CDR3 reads CASSQMWGEDYEQYF. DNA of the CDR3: TGTGCCAGCAGCCAAATGTGGGGTGAAGACTACGAGCAGTACTTC.

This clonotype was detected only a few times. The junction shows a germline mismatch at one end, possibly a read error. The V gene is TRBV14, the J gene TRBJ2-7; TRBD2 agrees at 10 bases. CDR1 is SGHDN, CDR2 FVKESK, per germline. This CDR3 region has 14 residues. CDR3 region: CASNQGLAGDEQYF. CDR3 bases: TGTGCCAGCAACCAAGGGCTAGCGGGGGACGAGCAGTACTTC. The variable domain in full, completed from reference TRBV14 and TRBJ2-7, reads EAGVTQFPSHSVIEKGQTVTLRCDPISGHDNLYWYRRVMGKEIKFLLHFVKESKQDESGMPNNRFLAERTGGTYSTLKVQPAELEDSGVYFCASNQGLAGDEQYFGPGTRLTVT.